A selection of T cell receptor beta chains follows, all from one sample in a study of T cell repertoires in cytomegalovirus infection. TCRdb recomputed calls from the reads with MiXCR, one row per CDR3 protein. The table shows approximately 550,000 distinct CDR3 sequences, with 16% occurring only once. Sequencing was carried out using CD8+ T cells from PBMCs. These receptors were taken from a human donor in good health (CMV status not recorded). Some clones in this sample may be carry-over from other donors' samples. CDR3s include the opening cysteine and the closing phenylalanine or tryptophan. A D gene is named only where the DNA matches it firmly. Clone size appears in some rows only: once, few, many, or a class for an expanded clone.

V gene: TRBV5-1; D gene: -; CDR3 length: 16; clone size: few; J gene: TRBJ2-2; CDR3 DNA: TGCGCCAGCAGCCCCCGAGCGGGTACGAACACCGGGGAGCTGTTTTTT; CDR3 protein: CASSPRAGTNTGELFF
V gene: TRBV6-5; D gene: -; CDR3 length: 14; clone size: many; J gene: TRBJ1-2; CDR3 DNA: TGTGCCAGCAGTTACTCAGGGGTGGGCTATGGCTACACCTTC; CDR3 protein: CASSYSGVGYGYTF
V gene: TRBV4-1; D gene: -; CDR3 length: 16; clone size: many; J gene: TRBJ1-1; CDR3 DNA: TGCGCCAGCAGCCTCCGGCACAGGACATTGAACACTGAAGCTTTCTTT; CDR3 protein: CASSLRHRTLNTEAFF
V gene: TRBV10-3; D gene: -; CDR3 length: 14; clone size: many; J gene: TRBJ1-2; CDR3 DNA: TGTGCCATCCACCGGGAATCCCCTGGAGAAGGCTACACCTTC; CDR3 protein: CAIHRESPGEGYTF
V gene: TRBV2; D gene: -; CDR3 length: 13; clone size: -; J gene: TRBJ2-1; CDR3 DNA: TGTGCCAAAGGGAGCGGACCCTACAATGAGCAGTTCTTC; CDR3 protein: CAKGSGPYNEQFF
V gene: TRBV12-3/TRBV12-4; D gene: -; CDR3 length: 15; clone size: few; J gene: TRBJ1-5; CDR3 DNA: TGTGCCAGCAGTTTAGTCCACAGGGGCAATCAGCCCCAGCATTTT; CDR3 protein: CASSLVHRGNQPQHF
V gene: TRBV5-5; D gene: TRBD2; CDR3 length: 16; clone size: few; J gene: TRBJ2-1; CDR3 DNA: TGTGCCAGCAGCTTGCAGGCTAGCGGAGCATACAATGAGCAGTTCTTC; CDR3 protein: CASSLQASGAYNEQFF
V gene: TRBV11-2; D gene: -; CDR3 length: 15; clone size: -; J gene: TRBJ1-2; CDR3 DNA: TGTGCCAGCAGCTTAGATTATGGCAGCGGGATACTCTACACCTTC; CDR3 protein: CASSLDYGSGILYTF
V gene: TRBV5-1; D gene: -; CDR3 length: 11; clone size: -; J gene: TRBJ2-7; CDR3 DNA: TGCGCCAGCGGCCGCGGTGACGAGCAGTACTTC; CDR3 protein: CASGRGDEQYF
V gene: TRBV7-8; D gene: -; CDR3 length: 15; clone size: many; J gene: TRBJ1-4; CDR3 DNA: TGTGCCAGCAGCTCCCCAAGCGACGATAATGAAAAACTGTTTTTT; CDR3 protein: CASSSPSDDNEKLFF
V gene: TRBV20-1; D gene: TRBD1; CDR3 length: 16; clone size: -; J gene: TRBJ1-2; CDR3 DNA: TGCAGTGCTAGAGAGGGGCAGGGGGCATCCCACTATGGCTACACCTTC; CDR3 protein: CSAREGQGASHYGYTF
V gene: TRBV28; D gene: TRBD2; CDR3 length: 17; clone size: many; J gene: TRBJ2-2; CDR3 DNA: TGTGCCAGCAGTCCGGGACTAGCGGGAGGGACCACCGGGGAGCTGTTTTTT; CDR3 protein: CASSPGLAGGTTGELFF
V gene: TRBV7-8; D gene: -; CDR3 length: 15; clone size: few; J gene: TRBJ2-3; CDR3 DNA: TGTGCCAGCATCGGGCGAAGGGTCGGATCAAATACGCAGTATTTT; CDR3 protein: CASIGRRVGSNTQYF
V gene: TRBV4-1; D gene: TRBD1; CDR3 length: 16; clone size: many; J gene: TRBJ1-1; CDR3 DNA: TGCGCCAGCAGCCAAGAGGGGGGACAGGGGGGCACTGAAGCTTTCTTT; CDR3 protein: CASSQEGGQGGTEAFF
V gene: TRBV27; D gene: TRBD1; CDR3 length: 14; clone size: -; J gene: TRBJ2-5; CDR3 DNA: TGTGCCAGCAGTCAAGGGACAGCCCGAGAGACCCAGTACTTC; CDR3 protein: CASSQGTARETQYF
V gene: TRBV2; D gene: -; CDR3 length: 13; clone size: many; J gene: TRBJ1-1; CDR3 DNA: TGTGCCAGCAGTGAAATAGGGAACACTGAAGCTTTCTTT; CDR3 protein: CASSEIGNTEAFF
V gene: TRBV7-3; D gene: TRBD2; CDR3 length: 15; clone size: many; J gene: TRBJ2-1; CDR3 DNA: TGTGCCAGCAGCTTGCAACGGGGGGGTGCCCATGAGCAGTTCTTC; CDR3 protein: CASSLQRGGAHEQFF
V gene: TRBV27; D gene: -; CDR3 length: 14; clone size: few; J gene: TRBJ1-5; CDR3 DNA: TGTGCCAGTTCCTGGGGCGCCAGCAATCAGCCCCAGCATTTT; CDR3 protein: CASSWGASNQPQHF
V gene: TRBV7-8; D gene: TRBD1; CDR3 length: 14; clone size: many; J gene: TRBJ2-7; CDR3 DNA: TGTGCCAGCAGCTTGAGGACAGGGGGCTACGAGCAGTACTTC; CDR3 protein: CASSLRTGGYEQYF
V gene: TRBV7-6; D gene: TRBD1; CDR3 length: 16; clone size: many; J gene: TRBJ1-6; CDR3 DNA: TGTGCCAGCAGCTTAGGGGACAGGCAGGGAGATTCACCCCTCCACTTT; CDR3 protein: CASSLGDRQGDSPLHF
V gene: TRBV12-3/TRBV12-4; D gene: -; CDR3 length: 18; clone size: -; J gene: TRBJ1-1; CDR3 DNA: TGTGCCAGCAGTTTAAAGGTGGTTTCCTTTCTACCTAGGGCTGAAGCTTTCTTT; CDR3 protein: CASSLKVVSFLPRAEAFF
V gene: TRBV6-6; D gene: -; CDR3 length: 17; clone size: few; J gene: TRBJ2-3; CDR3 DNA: TGTGCCAGCAGTTACTCCCACCTAAGGGTCCTACGAGATACGCAGTATTTT; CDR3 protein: CASSYSHLRVLRDTQYF
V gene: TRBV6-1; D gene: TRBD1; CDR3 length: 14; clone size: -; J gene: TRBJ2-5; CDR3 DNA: TGTGCCAGCAGTTCTCGACAGGGAAGAAAGACCCAGTACTTC; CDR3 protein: CASSSRQGRKTQYF
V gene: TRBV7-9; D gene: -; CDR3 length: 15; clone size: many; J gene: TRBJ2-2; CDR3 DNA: TGTGCCAGCAGCTCCGAGAGGGCGATCACCGGGGAGCTGTTTTTT; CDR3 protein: CASSSERAITGELFF
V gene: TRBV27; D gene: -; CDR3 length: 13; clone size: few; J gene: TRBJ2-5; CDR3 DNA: TGTGCCAGCAGTACTCAGGTTCAAGAGACCCAGTACTTC; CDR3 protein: CASSTQVQETQYF
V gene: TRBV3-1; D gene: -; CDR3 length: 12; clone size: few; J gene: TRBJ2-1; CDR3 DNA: TGTGCCAGCAGCCAAGCGGGGGAAAGGGAGTTCTTC; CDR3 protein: CASSQAGEREFF
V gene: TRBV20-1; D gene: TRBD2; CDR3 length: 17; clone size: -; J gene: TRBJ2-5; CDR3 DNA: TGCAGTGCTAGATCCTCTAGGGCTAGCGGGACCCAAGAGACCCAGTACTTC; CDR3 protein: CSARSSRASGTQETQYF
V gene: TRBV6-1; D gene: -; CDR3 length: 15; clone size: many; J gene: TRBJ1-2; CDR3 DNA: TGTGCCAGCAGTCGTGGGGCGGCTACTAACTATGGCTACACCTTC; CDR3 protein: CASSRGAATNYGYTF
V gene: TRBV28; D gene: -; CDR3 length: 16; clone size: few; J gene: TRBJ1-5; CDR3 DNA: TGTGCCAGCAGTTGGGGAGAACGGTATAGCAATCAGCCCCAGCATTTT; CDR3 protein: CASSWGERYSNQPQHF
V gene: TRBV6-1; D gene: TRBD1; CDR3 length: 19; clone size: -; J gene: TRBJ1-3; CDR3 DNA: TGTGCCAGCAGTGAAGAGGACAGGGGAGCCTCCGAAGTTGGAAACACCATATATTTT; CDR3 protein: CASSEEDRGASEVGNTIYF
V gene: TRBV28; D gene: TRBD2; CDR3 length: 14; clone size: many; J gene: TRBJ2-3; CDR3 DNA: TGTGCCAGCAGATTAGCGGGTTACACAGATACGCAGTATTTT; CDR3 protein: CASRLAGYTDTQYF
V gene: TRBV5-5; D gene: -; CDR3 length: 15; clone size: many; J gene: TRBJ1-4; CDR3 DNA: TGTGCCAGCAGCTTGTCAGGGGCAACTAATGAAAAACTGTTTTTT; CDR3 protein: CASSLSGATNEKLFF
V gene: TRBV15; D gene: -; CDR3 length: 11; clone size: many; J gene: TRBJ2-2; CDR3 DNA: TGTGCCACCTCGCGGACCGGGGAGCTGTTTTTT; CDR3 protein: CATSRTGELFF
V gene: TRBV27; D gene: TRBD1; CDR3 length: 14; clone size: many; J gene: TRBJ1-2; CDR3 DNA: TGTGCCAGCAGTGTAGAAGCCAGGGGGTTTGGCTACACCTTC; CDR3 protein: CASSVEARGFGYTF
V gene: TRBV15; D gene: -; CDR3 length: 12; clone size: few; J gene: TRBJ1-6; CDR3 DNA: TGTGCCACCACCAGGCGGGGGCAACCCCTCCACTTT; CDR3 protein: CATTRRGQPLHF
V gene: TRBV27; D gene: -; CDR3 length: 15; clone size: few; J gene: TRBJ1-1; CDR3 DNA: TGTGCCAGCAGTTGGGACCGGGGATTGAACACTGAAGCTTTCTTT; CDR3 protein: CASSWDRGLNTEAFF
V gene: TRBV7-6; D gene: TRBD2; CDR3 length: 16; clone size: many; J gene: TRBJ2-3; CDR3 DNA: TGTGCCAGCAGCTCTTGGACTAGCGGTAGCACAGATACGCAGTATTTT; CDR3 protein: CASSSWTSGSTDTQYF
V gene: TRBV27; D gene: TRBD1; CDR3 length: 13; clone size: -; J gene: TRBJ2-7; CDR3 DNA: TGTGCCAGCAGTTTATTCGCAGGGGGCGAGCAGTACTTC; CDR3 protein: CASSLFAGGEQYF
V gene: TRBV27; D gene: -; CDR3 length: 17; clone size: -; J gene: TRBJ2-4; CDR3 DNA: TGTGCCAGCAGTTTGAGCACAGCCCAACTAGCCAAAAACATTCAGTACTTC; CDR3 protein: CASSLSTAQLAKNIQYF
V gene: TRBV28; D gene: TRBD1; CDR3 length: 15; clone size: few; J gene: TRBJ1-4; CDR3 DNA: TGTGCCAGCAGTGCCCGACAGGGTCGGAATGAAAAACTGTTTTTT; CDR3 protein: CASSARQGRNEKLFF
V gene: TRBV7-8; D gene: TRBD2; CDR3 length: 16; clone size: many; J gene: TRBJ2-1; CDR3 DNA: TGTGCCAGCAGCTCTAATAGCGGGAGAGATAGGCATGAGCAGTTCTTC; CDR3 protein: CASSSNSGRDRHEQFF
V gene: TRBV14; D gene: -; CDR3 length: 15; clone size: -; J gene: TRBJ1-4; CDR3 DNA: TGTGCCAGCAGCCAAGTCCGGGGGACTAATGAAAAACTGTTTTTT; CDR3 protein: CASSQVRGTNEKLFF
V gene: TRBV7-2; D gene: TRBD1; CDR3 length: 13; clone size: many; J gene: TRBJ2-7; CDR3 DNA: TGTGCCAGCAGCAGGACAGGGTCCGACGAGCAGTACTTC; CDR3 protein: CASSRTGSDEQYF
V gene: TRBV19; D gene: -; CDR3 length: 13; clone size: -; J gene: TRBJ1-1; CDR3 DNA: TGTGCCGGTTCAGACAGGATGAACACTGAAGCTTTCTTT; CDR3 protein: CAGSDRMNTEAFF
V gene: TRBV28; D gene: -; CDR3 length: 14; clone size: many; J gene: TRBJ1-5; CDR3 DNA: TGTGCCAGCAGCTCCGACAGTCGCAATCAGCCCCAGCATTTT; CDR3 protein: CASSSDSRNQPQHF
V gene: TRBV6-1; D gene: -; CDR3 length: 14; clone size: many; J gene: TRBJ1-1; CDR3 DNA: TGTGCCAGCAGTCCTGGGACATCGAACACTGAAGCTTTCTTT; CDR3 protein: CASSPGTSNTEAFF
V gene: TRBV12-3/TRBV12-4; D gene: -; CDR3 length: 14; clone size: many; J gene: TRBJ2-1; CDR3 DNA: TGTGCCAGCATTAGCCCCCAGGATAGCAATGAGCAGTTCTTC; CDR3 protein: CASISPQDSNEQFF
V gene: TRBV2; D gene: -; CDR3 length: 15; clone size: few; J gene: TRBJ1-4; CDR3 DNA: TGTGCCGCCGCCCCCGTTGCCAGGGATGATGAAAAACTGTTTTTT; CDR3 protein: CAAAPVARDDEKLFF
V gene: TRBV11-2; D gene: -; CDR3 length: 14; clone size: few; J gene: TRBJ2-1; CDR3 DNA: TGTGCCAGCAGCTTAGGGTTTAGCGTAGGGGAGCAGTTCTTC; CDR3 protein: CASSLGFSVGEQFF
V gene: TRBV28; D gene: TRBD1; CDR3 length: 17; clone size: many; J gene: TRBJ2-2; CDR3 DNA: TGTGCCAGCAAGCCAGGGACAGGGGGCGCGTACACCGGGGAGCTGTTTTTT; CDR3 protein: CASKPGTGGAYTGELFF
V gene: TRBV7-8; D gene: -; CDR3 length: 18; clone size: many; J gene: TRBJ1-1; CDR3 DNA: TGTGCCAGCAGCTTAGAATCGTCGGAAATCTGGGGAAACACTGAAGCTTTCTTT; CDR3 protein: CASSLESSEIWGNTEAFF